This TCR beta chain was sequenced in a study of T cell repertoires in cytomegalovirus infection. About the research overall: As its CMV epitopes, the study selected recently identified HLA-C-restricted and well-studied HLA-B-restricted targets. The public TCR beta signatures pointed to both CMV infection and matching HLA type. The study's findings and limits: It was HLA-C-restricted CMV-specific TCR beta clonotypes that dominated the response ex vivo.

This clonotype was observed a few times. As yet, its antigen is unknown. TCRdb called the reads again in MiXCR, with one record for every CDR3 protein. Here the sample spans under 150,000 distinct CDR3 sequences, under 35% being singletons. Germline V gene data show CDR1 as SNHLY and CDR2 as FYNNEI. The V gene lost 6 bases and the J gene lost 3 bases, with 12 bases spanning the gap. There are 13 residues in the CDR3. The chain links TRBV2 to TRBJ2-7, with D tentatively TRBD1 (6 bases). This clonotype was sampled from a human donor in good health (CMV status not recorded). Some clones in this sample may be carry-over from other donors' samples. This specimen consisted of CD8+ T cells from cultured PBMCs, obtained from culture after CMV antigen stimulation. CDR3 DNA sequence: TGTGCCAGCAGGGACAGCCCTCTCTACGAGCAGTACTTC. It codes for CASRDSPLYEQYF.